Shown below are 26 T cell receptor beta chains from a single sample sequenced in a study of T cell clonality in common variable immunodeficiency. The repertoire was sequenced with immunoSEQ multiplex PCR; TCRdb's copy has only in-frame clones and lacks some. This sample carries around 50,000 clones, none of them present only once. The sample taken for sequencing was peripheral blood mononuclear cells. The receptors shown here come from a person between 18 and 75 years old in good health.

This clone was counted many times. The read falls 3 residues short of the CDR3 end, and the missing part is taken from the germline J gene. The rearrangement links TRBV6-1 to TRBJ1-2; 9 bases fit TRBD1. There are 15 residues in the CDR3. Germline V lookup: CDR1 MNHNS, CDR2 SASEGT. CDR3 region: CASSEEGQGMSGYTF. The DNA read from the CDR3 is TGTGCCAGCAGTGAAGAGGGACAGGGCATGAGCGGC.

The sample holds many counts of this clone. The read ends 3 residues early relative to the CDR3; the germline J gene fills the gap. The chain joins TRBV7-3 to TRBJ2-3, with 9 bases fitting TRBD1. V trimming: 7 bases; J trimming: 3 bases; junction bases outside the gene matches: 5. The CDR3 has 14 amino acids. Germline V gene sequence: CDR1 SGHTA, CDR2 FQGTGA. The part of the CDR3 DNA that was read is TGTGCCAGCACCACAGGACAGGGGACAGATACG. Translated, it gives CASTTGQGTDT. The CDR3 reads in full as CASTTGQGTDTQYF. The full variable domain, with the rest looked up from reference TRBV7-3 and TRBJ2-3, is GAGVSQTPSNKVTEKGKYVELRCDPISGHTALYWYRQSLGQGPEFLIYFQGTGAADDSGLPNDRFFAVRPEGSVSTLKIQRTERGDSAVYLCASTTGQGTDTQYFGPGTRLTVL.

This clone showed up many times. The CDR3 end is not reached by the read, which stops 3 residues before it; the germline J gene fills it in. J is TRBJ2-1 and V is TRBV5-1, with TRBD2 matching over 12 bases. J gave up 9 bases and V 3 bases, and 4 bases lay outside the gene matches. The CDR3 is 14 residues long. CDR1 and CDR2 from the germline V gene are SGHRS and YFSETQ. The CDR3 loop reads CASSSGLAGSEQFF. The CDR3 DNA, read in part, is TGCGCCAGCAGCTCGGGACTAGCGGGTAGTGAG. The whole variable domain, remainder taken from reference TRBV5-1 and TRBJ2-1, is KAGVTQTPRYLIKTRGQQVTLSCSPISGHRSVSWYQQTPGQGLQFLFEYFSETQRNKGNFPGRFSGRQFSNSRSEMNVSTLELGDSALYLCASSSGLAGSEQFFGPGTRLTVL.

The table lists this clone with many counts. The missing CDR3 end, 3 residues past where the read stops, is filled in from the germline J gene. This sequence joins TRBV5-6 and TRBJ1-2, with TRBD1 matching 9 bases. CDR1 is SGHDT and CDR2 is YYEEEE in the germline V gene. This CDR3 spans 13 amino acids. V lost 5 bases and J lost 6; bases outside the gene matches: 5. The CDR3 bases that were read are TGTGCCAGCAGTGATACAGGGGGCAATGGC. This gives the protein CASSDTGGNG. The complete CDR3 reads CASSDTGGNGYTF.

At least ten counts were recorded for this clone. The read gets to within 3 residues of the CDR3 end, and the germline J gene fills in the rest. V gene TRBV29-1 combines with J gene TRBJ2-1; 7 nucleotides line up with TRBD1. This CDR3 contains 15 residues. V dropped 3 bases and J dropped 2; count of bases not matched to a gene: 7. The germline gives CDR1 SQVTM, CDR2 ANQGSEA. The part of the CDR3 DNA that was read is TGCAGCGTTGAGCAAGGGGGACAGACCTACAATGAG. Amino acid sequence: CSVEQGGQTYNE. The full CDR3 protein is CSVEQGGQTYNEQFF.

In the case of this clone: Coverage ceases 3 residues before the CDR3 finishes, and the germline J gene fills in the end. The J gene is TRBJ1-2, the V gene TRBV5-1, with TRBD1 matching over 10 bases. This CDR3 comprises 14 residues. The V gene's germline CDR1 is SGHRS and CDR2 YFSETQ. CDR3: CASSPDGTGDGYTF. Incomplete CDR3 DNA: TGCGCCAGCAGTCCTGACGGGACAGGGGACGGC.

At least ten counts were recorded for this clone. The CDR3 end lies 3 residues beyond the end of the read and is filled in from the germline J gene. The chain is built from TRBV28 and TRBJ1-5; unclear D gene. The length of the CDR3 is 17 residues. Between the trimmed V and J ends, which lost 4 bases and 0 bases, there was a span of 16 bases. CDR1 is MDHEN, CDR2 SYDVKM, per germline. The CDR3 DNA, read in part, is TGTGCCAGCAGTTCAAGGAGAGACACCGATAGCAATCAGCCC. Translating gives CASSSRRDTDSNQP. The whole CDR3 reads CASSSRRDTDSNQPQHF.

This clone was picked up many times. The DNA read from the CDR3 is TGCAGTGCTAGAACCGCAAACGGGGAAAAA. Translating it yields CSARTANGEK. The complete CDR3 sequence is CSARTANGEKLFF. The V gene is TRBV20-1, the J gene TRBJ1-4; D not certain. The read gets to within 3 residues of the CDR3 end, and the germline J gene fills in the rest. Trimming removed 2 bases from V and 8 bases from J, with 12 bases in between. The length of the CDR3 is 13 residues. From germline, CDR1 is DFQATT and CDR2 SNEGSKA (reference sequence).

This clone was recorded many times. Read sequence stops 3 residues before the CDR3 end, and the germline J gene provides the missing end. The genes are TRBV5-1 and TRBJ1-2; D uncertain. From germline, CDR1 is SGHRS and CDR2 YFSETQ. Trimming left V 2 bases short and J 3 bases short, with 11 bases between. The CDR3 is made up of 14 amino acids. The chain's CDR3 is CASSFDDMDYGYTF. The covered CDR3 bases are TGCGCCAGCAGCTTCGACGACATGGACTATGGC.

This clone occurred many times. The part of the CDR3 DNA that was read is TGTGCCAGCAGCTCAGCAGGGCGAGAGACC. Amino acid sequence: CASSSAGRET. In full, the CDR3 reads CASSSAGRETQYF. The gene calls are TRBV12-3 or TRBV12-4 and TRBJ2-5, with TRBD1 as a possible D gene (5 bases). Read coverage stops 3 residues before the CDR3 terminus; the germline J gene supplies the remainder. CDR3 size: 13 residues. V lost 6 bases and J 4 bases, leaving 12 bases between the germline ends.

This clone appeared many times. The read falls 3 residues short of the CDR3 end, and the missing part is taken from the germline J gene. The chain joins TRBV7-6 to TRBJ2-7, with 7 bases that match TRBD1. The CDR3 sequence is 14 residues long. V was clipped by 5 bases and J by 4 bases; unmatched bases: 8. Looked up from germline, CDR1 is SGHVS and CDR2 is FNYEAQ. The DNA read from the CDR3 is TGTGCCAGCAGCCCACAGGGGTCTACTTACGAG. Amino acids: CASSPQGSTYE. In full, the CDR3 is CASSPQGSTYEQYF.

This clone was seen at least ten times. The read stops 3 residues short of the end of the CDR3; the missing end is completed from the germline J gene. The chain has TRBV20-1 and TRBJ1-4; no firm D call. V was clipped by 5 bases and J by 0 bases, with 7 bases between them. CDR1 and CDR2 (germline): DFQATT, SNEGSKA (reference sequence). The CDR3 loop spans 13 amino acids. This CDR3 reads CSAYFATNEKLFF. Partial CDR3 DNA: TGCAGTGCTTACTTTGCAACTAATGAAAAA.

Ten or more counts support this clone. Relative to the germline gene, one junction end is altered; a read error may explain this. The read ends 3 residues shy of where the CDR3 ends; the end is completed using the germline J gene. The chain carries TRBV4-2 and TRBJ1-2; the match to TRBD1 covers 8 bases. The CDR3 length is 16 residues. CDR1 LGHNA and CDR2 YNFKEQ come from the germline V gene. The CDR3 here is CASSQSRGQGAGGYTF. The part of the CDR3 DNA that was read is TGCGCCAGCAGCCAATCAAGAGGGCAGGGGGCGGGAGGC.

This clone was counted only a few times. The read stops 3 residues short of the end of the CDR3; the missing end is completed from the germline J gene. The rearrangement uses TRBV20-1 and TRBJ1-1, with D possibly matching TRBD1 (5 bases). The CDR3 loop spans 13 amino acids. Per the germline V gene, CDR1 is DFQATT and CDR2 is SNEGSKA (reference sequence). CDR3 bases read: TGCAGTGCTGGGGCCGACGCCTCCGAGGGG. This codes for CSAGADASEG. The whole CDR3 protein reads CSAGADASEGAFF.

This clone has at least ten counts. CDR3 sequence: CASSQPGGNEKLFF. Incomplete CDR3 DNA: TGTGCCAGCTCACAACCAGGGGGAAATGAAAAA. V usage is TRBV18 and J usage is TRBJ1-4, with 7 bases identical to TRBD1. The read comes to an end 3 residues before the CDR3 does, leaving the germline J gene to fill in the end. Germline V gives CDR1 KGHSH, CDR2 LQKENI. V was clipped by 4 bases and J by 5 bases; unmatched bases: 4. CDR3 length: 14 amino acids. The entire variable domain, with the rest obtained from reference TRBV18 and TRBJ1-4, is as follows: NAGVMQNPRHLVRRRGQEARLRCSPMKGHSHVYWYRQLPEEGLKFMVYLQKENIIDESGMPKERFSAEFPKEGPSILRIQQVVRGDSAAYFCASSQPGGNEKLFFGSGTQLSVL.

This clone was detected many times. The junction differs from germline at one of its ends, possibly a read error. The DNA ends 3 residues before the CDR3 does, and the rest of the CDR3 is filled in from the germline J gene. V and J are TRBV18 and TRBJ2-1, with 8 bases aligning to TRBD2. This CDR3 has 16 amino acids. The germline CDR1 and CDR2 sequences are KGHSH and LQKENI. CDR3 DNA, as far as it was read: TGTGCCAGTTCACGGAATAGCGGGGTCTCCTACAATGAG. Amino acid sequence: CASSRNSGVSYNE. The complete CDR3 reads CASSRNSGVSYNEQFF.

This clone occurred many times. The read stops 3 residues short of the end of the CDR3; the missing end is completed from the germline J gene. The chain employs TRBV5-4 and TRBJ2-1; D not certain. The V gene's germline CDR1 is SGHNT and CDR2 YYREEE (reference sequence). This CDR3 has 15 amino acids. Trimming cost V 0 bases and J 4 bases, with 11 bases left between them. The sequenced CDR3 bases are TGTGCCAGCAGCTTGGGTCAGGCCGAGTACAATGAG. This codes for CASSLGQAEYNE. The CDR3, in full, reads CASSLGQAEYNEQFF.

This clone was seen ten or more times. The read ends 3 residues early relative to the CDR3; the germline J gene fills the gap. The chain couples TRBV7-6 to TRBJ2-1; D might be TRBD1 (5 bases). The CDR3 length is 13 residues. The germline V and J ends were trimmed by 1 base and 7 bases, with 8 bases remaining between them. CDR1 is SGHVS, CDR2 FNYEAQ, per germline. The CDR3 bases that were read are TGTGCCAGCAGCTTAGGGGGCTGGAATGAG. Protein product: CASSLGGWNE. The entire CDR3 protein reads CASSLGGWNEQFF.

This clone was observed at least ten times. The sequenced fragment ends 3 residues before the CDR3 boundary, so the rest is inferred from the germline J gene. The J gene is TRBJ1-2, the V gene TRBV5-5; D perhaps matches TRBD1 (5 bases). Trimming left V 4 bases short and J 0 bases short, with 10 bases between. Germline loops: CDR1 SGHKS, CDR2 YYEKEE (reference sequence). The CDR3 loop spans 14 amino acids. Partial CDR3 DNA: TGTGCCAGCAGCCGTGACAGTCCTAACTATGGC. Translating it yields CASSRDSPNYG. The entire CDR3 protein is CASSRDSPNYGYTF.

There are many counts of this clone. The DNA ends 3 residues before the CDR3 does, and the rest of the CDR3 is filled in from the germline J gene. The rearrangement links TRBV19 to TRBJ1-2; 9 positions match TRBD1. CDR1 and CDR2 (germline): LNHDA, SQIVND (reference sequence). The CDR3 length is 15 residues. V was clipped by 10 bases and J by 5 bases; unmatched bases: 14. CDR3 loop: CATTNPRTGDYGYTF. The CDR3 bases that were read are TGTGCCACCACGAACCCTAGGACAGGGGATTATGGC.

This clone has ten or more counts. The CDR3 sequence: CATSRVRGAEAFF. The covered CDR3 bases are TGTGCCACCAGCAGAGTAAGGGGTGCTGAA. The chain is built from TRBV15 and TRBJ1-1, with a weak D call TRBD1 (5 bases). The read terminates 3 residues ahead of where the CDR3 ends, so the germline J gene completes it. Germline CDR1 LNHNV, CDR2 YYDKDF (reference sequence). CDR3 length: 13 residues. Trimming stripped 1 base from V and 6 bases from J, with 9 bases between.

This clone has ten or more counts. Sequencing ends 3 residues short of the CDR3 end; the germline J gene provides the rest. The rearrangement uses TRBV19 and TRBJ1-4; no clear D. V was cut by 3 bases and J by 1 base, with 12 bases left in between. This CDR3 is built from 16 residues. Germline V gives CDR1 LNHDA, CDR2 SQIVND (reference sequence). This CDR3 reads CASSIGGRRTNEKLFF. The CDR3 bases that were read are TGTGCCAGTAGTATTGGCGGCCGTCGAACTAATGAAAAA.

This clone has a count of ten or more. Read coverage stops 3 residues before the CDR3 terminus; the germline J gene supplies the remainder. This chain joins TRBV6-2 or TRBV6-3 and TRBJ1-5; D unclear. Trimming pared 4 bases from V and 2 bases from J, leaving 12 bases between. The CDR3 length is 15 residues. Germline values: CDR1 MNHEY, CDR2 SVGEGT. CDR3 DNA (partial): TGTGCCAGCAGTTTACTTCCCATTGGCAATCAGCCC. It is translated as CASSLLPIGNQP. The entire CDR3 protein reads CASSLLPIGNQPQHF.

This clone was seen ten or more times. The read comes to an end 3 residues before the CDR3 does, leaving the germline J gene to fill in the end. The chain employs TRBV6-2 or TRBV6-3 and TRBJ2-5; 13 positions agree with TRBD2. After removal of 5 bases from V and 5 bases from J, the junction contained 8 bases not matched to a gene. The CDR3 covers 16 residues. Germline V gene lookup returns CDR1 MNHEY and CDR2 SVGEGT. CDR3 sequence reads: CASSPPGLAGVETQYF. CDR3 bases read: TGTGCCAGCAGTCCCCCCGGACTAGCGGGAGTTGAGACC.

This clone was picked up many times. The read ends 3 residues early relative to the CDR3; the germline J gene fills the gap. This chain joins TRBV29-1 and TRBJ2-3, with D unclear. The CDR3 is 14 amino acids. Germline values: CDR1 SQVTM, CDR2 ANQGSEA. Deletions cut 3 bases from V and 0 bases from J, with 10 bases between. This CDR3 is CSVDHGGSTDTQYF. The covered CDR3 bases are TGCAGCGTTGATCACGGCGGAAGCACAGATACG.

Many counts were recorded for this clone. The part of the CDR3 DNA that was read is TGTGCCAGCAGCTTAGCAGGGTCCCACGTTGAAGAGACC. This translates into CASSLAGSHVEET. The complete CDR3 sequence is CASSLAGSHVEETQYF. V usage is TRBV7-8 and J usage is TRBJ2-5; no reliable D call. The read comes to an end 3 residues before the CDR3 does, leaving the germline J gene to fill in the end. The length of the CDR3 is 16 residues. CDR1 and CDR2 (germline): SGHVS, FQNEAQ. The V and J ends lost 0 bases and 3 bases respectively, with 14 bases between them.